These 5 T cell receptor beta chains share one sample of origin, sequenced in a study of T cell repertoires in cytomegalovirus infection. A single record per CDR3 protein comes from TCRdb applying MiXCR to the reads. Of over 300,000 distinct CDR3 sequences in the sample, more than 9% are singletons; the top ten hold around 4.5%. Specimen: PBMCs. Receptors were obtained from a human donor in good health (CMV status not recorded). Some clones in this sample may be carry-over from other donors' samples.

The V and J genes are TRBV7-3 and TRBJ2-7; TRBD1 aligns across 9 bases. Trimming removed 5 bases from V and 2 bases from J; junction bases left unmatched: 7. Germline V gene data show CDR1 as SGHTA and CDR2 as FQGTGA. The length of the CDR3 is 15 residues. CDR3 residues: CASSLTGGRAYEQYF. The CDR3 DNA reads TGTGCCAGCAGCCTTACAGGGGGCAGGGCCTACGAGCAGTACTTC. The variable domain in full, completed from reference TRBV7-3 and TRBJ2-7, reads GAGVSQTPSNKVTEKGKYVELRCDPISGHTALYWYRQSLGQGPEFLIYFQGTGAADDSGLPNDRFFAVRPEGSVSTLKIQRTERGDSAVYLCASSLTGGRAYEQYFGPGTRLTVT.

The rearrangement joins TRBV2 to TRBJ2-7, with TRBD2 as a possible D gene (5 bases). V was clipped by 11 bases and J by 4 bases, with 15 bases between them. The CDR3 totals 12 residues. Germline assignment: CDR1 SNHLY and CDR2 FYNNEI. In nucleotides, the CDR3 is TGTGCCTTAGGGAGAAGGCTTTACGAGCAGTACTTC. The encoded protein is CALGRRLYEQYF.

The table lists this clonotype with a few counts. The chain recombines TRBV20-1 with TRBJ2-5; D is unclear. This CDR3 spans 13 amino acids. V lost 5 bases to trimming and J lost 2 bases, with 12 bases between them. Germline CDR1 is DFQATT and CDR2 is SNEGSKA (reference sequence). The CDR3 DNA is TGCAGTGCTGCTCGGAAACCTCAAGAGACCCAGTACTTC. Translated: CSAARKPQETQYF.

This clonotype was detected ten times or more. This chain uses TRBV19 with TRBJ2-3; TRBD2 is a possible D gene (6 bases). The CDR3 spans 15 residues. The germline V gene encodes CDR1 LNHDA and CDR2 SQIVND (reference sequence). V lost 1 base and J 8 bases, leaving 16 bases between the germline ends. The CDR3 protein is CASSIVLARGGTQYF. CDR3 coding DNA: TGTGCCAGTAGTATAGTGCTCGCTAGGGGAGGTACGCAGTATTTT.

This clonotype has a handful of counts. In DNA, the CDR3 is TGTGCCAGCAGTTGGGACGGCCGGAGTGAGCAGTACTTC. It yields the protein CASSWDGRSEQYF. The chain couples TRBV28 to TRBJ2-7; possibly TRBD1 or TRBD2 for D (5 bases each). The germline V gene has CDR1 MDHEN and CDR2 SYDVKM. This CDR3 has 13 amino acids. V gave up 4 bases and J gave up 7 bases, with 14 bases separating them.